The rows below give T cell receptor beta chains drawn from one sample of a study of T-cell reconstitution after alpha-beta-depleted transplantation in children. TCRdb itself ran the PCR reads through MiXCR, one entry per CDR3 protein. The sample lists approximately 250,000 distinct CDR3 sequences; approximately 9.9% were seen once. Sequences were derived from PBMCs from the stem cell graft donor, sampled from the stem cell graft. The receptors come from a human donor who donated a stem cell graft to a child with SCID. The CDR3 runs from the conserved cysteine through the conserved F or W. Expanded clones are given a class, and other clones once, few, many or no size at all.

size: many
J: TRBJ1-3
V: TRBV4-1
CDR3: CASSQADPPGVKTGNTIYF

size: many
J: TRBJ1-4
V: TRBV7-8
CDR3: CASSQRRHDEKLFF

size: .
J: TRBJ2-7
V: TRBV20-1
CDR3: CCASRPGGSGGSYEQYF

size: few
J: TRBJ2-6
V: TRBV11-2
CDR3: CASSLGQGPRRANVLTF

size: many
J: TRBJ2-1
V: TRBV6-5
CDR3: CASSYEEPISYNEQFF

size: .
J: TRBJ1-1
V: TRBV30
CDR3: CAWSVGQGSTEAFF

size: many
J: TRBJ2-2
V: TRBV12-3/TRBV12-4
CDR3: CASSSSGGGELFF

size: many
J: TRBJ1-3
V: TRBV7-3
CDR3: CASSLTGSPGNTIYF

size: many
J: TRBJ1-1
V: TRBV5-1
CDR3: CASSPTGVNTEAFF

size: many
J: TRBJ2-3
V: TRBV12-3/TRBV12-4
CDR3: CASSASQGARSTDTQYF

size: many
J: TRBJ1-5
V: TRBV7-6
CDR3: CASSLSSQGNQPQHF

size: .
J: TRBJ1-1
V: TRBV19
CDR3: CASSQQGSALF

size: many
J: TRBJ1-4
V: TRBV5-1
CDR3: CASRRGQGNEKLFF

size: .
J: TRBJ1-1
V: TRBV6-5
CDR3: CASSYISRNTEAFF

size: many
J: TRBJ2-7
V: TRBV5-6
CDR3: CASSLMSGGPRDEQYF

size: few
J: TRBJ2-1
V: TRBV5-1
CDR3: CASSPSRGGPAYNEQFF

size: many
J: TRBJ2-7
V: TRBV4-3
CDR3: CASSRTVSYEQYF

size: many
J: TRBJ1-1
V: TRBV20-1
CDR3: CSANTGWANTEAFF

size: .
J: TRBJ2-7
V: TRBV12-3/TRBV12-4
CDR3: CASSHRGAQMGEQYF

size: .
J: TRBJ1-5
V: TRBV4-2
CDR3: CASSQLILDRQGQPQHF

size: many
J: TRBJ2-1
V: TRBV10-1
CDR3: CASSVGRNEQFF

size: many
J: TRBJ2-5
V: TRBV12-3/TRBV12-4
CDR3: CASLRTARRQETQYF

size: .
J: TRBJ1-1
V: TRBV28
CDR3: CASSLGPDLLQGTEAFF

size: many
J: TRBJ2-1
V: TRBV12-3/TRBV12-4
CDR3: CASSQGGNEQFF

size: many
J: TRBJ2-1
V: TRBV5-1
CDR3: CASSLQGNEYNEQFF

size: .
J: TRBJ2-1
V: TRBV5-1
CDR3: CASSHESYNEQFF

size: many
J: TRBJ1-1
V: TRBV20-1
CDR3: CSARPGDTEAFF

size: .
J: TRBJ2-1
V: TRBV5-1
CDR3: CASSSGSTSGAHEQFF

size: many
J: TRBJ2-1
V: TRBV20-1
CDR3: CSATRLGTDSYNEQFF

size: many
J: TRBJ2-7
V: TRBV5-1
CDR3: CASSLDAVLTYEQYF

size: many
J: TRBJ1-5
V: TRBV15
CDR3: CATSREGSNQPQHF

size: .
J: TRBJ2-7
V: TRBV29-1
CDR3: CSVEDRLGSSYEQYF

size: many
J: TRBJ2-5
V: TRBV24-1
CDR3: CATSVGGDRVETQYF

size: many
J: TRBJ1-4
V: TRBV5-1
CDR3: CASSRTVEEKLFF

size: many
J: TRBJ1-1
V: TRBV12-3/TRBV12-4
CDR3: CASSLLRAGETEAFF

size: many
J: TRBJ1-1
V: TRBV18
CDR3: CASSPGRGAETEAFF

size: .
J: TRBJ1-1
V: TRBV5-1
CDR3: CATSFISGGGTEAFF

size: few
J: TRBJ2-1
V: TRBV3-1
CDR3: CASSQARATEQFF

size: many
J: TRBJ2-1
V: TRBV2
CDR3: CASRGPAGIVTSYNEQFF

size: many
J: TRBJ2-7
V: TRBV19
CDR3: CASSPATGAAIYEQYF

size: many
J: TRBJ2-1
V: TRBV5-1
CDR3: CASSPGLAGRNEQFF

size: many
J: TRBJ1-1
V: TRBV20-1
CDR3: CSATWTGDTEAFF